The entry below gives a single T cell receptor (beta chain) sequence along with its context. Each recovered donor of Cohort 3 presented with two negative PCRs, clearance, or symptom resolution. The CDR3 is made up of 12 amino acids. Trimming took 4 bases from V and 7 from J, leaving 9 bases between them. CDR1 is KGHDR, CDR2 SFDVKD, per germline. This record belongs to a study of blood T cell repertoires in COVID-19. On the study more broadly: Researchers got acute and convalescent COVID-19 samples from the United States, Italy and Spain. From T cells, B-cell-depleted T cells, or PBMCs came the material, which was cDNA or gDNA.

The authors' processing: Amplification with reference gene primers provided the estimates of nucleated cell counts. Sequenced by immunoSEQ multiplex PCR; TCRdb stores in-frame clones only, minus some. V, J and clone size reflect that table, while D and trimming were determined from the DNA. The sample lists 280,000 or so clones, roughly 85% occurring once. The specimen was PBMCs or T cells enriched from blood (not recorded which). This sequence was found in a man aged 30-40 years who had recovered from COVID-19. The V and J genes are TRBV24-1 and TRBJ2-5; D is unclear. The CDR3 is CATSDGSRTQYF. DNA of the CDR3: TGTGCCACCAGTGACGGTTCGCGGACCCAGTACTTC.